This TCR beta chain came from a study of technical replicates of blood from several donors. Only in-frame clones appear in the TCRdb table, and some are missing; sequencing was by immunoSEQ multiplex PCR. The sample yields approximately 92,000 clones, approximately 95% seen once. The CDR3 loop spans 15 amino acids. Trimming pared 5 bases from V and 4 bases from J, leaving 18 bases between. Germline CDR1 MNHEY, CDR2 SMNVEV (reference sequence). The V and J genes are TRBV27 and TRBJ2-7; D is perhaps TRBD2 (6 bases). The specimen was T cells isolated from PBMCs. This clonotype was sampled from a human donor in good health. The CDR3, as DNA: TGTGCCAGCAGTCCTGCGGGGCTCGTTTTTTACGAGCAGTACTTC. This codes for CASSPAGLVFYEQYF.